Listed below are T cell receptor beta chains from one sample, sequenced in a study of blood T cells in healthy people across ages. TCRdb re-derived calls from the 5' RACE reads in MiXCR, one entry per CDR3 protein. The sample includes about 1.4 million distinct CDR3 sequences, approximately 59% of them seen just once. Input material: blood. The receptors come from a young man in good health. The CDR3 runs from the conserved cysteine through the conserved F or W. The D gene is left open where the match is weak. Where a row states a size, it is once, few, many or the class of an expanded clone; other rows omit it.

TRBJ2-7 | NA | TRBV4-1 | once | CASSSGGSASYNEQYF | TGCGCCAGCAGCTCCGGGGGTAGCGCGTCCTACAATGAGCAGTACTTC
TRBJ1-2 | NA | TRBV5-5 | few | CASTPSSSDGYTF | TGTGCCAGCACCCCCTCGTCCTCGGATGGCTACACCTTC
TRBJ2-7 | TRBD2 | TRBV7-9 | NA | CASSRIGLAGRENYEQYF | TGTGCCAGCAGCCGAATCGGACTAGCGGGGAGAGAGAATTACGAGCAGTACTTC
TRBJ1-5 | NA | TRBV7-9 | many | CASSRTEDQPQHF | TGTGCCAGCAGCCGGACAGAAGATCAGCCCCAGCATTTT
TRBJ2-3 | NA | TRBV21-1 | once | CASPRGLAGGPTADTQYF | TGTGCCAGCCCCAGGGGACTAGCGGGGGGGCCTACCGCAGATACGCAGTATTTT
TRBJ1-4 | NA | TRBV6-2/TRBV6-3 | NA | CASNDRGSNEKLFF | TGTGCCAGCAACGACCGAGGCAGTAATGAAAAACTGTTTTTT
TRBJ2-1 | NA | TRBV30 | NA | CAWSEIGDPFF | TGTGCCTGGAGTGAAATCGGTGATCCGTTCTTC
TRBJ2-3 | NA | TRBV10-3 | NA | CAITRGVGTDTQYF | TGTGCCATCACCAGGGGCGTCGGGACAGATACGCAGTATTTT
TRBJ2-2 | TRBD1 | TRBV15 | few | CATSSGQDTGELFF | TGTGCCACCAGCAGCGGACAGGACACCGGGGAGCTGTTTTTT
TRBJ1-2 | TRBD1 | TRBV12-5 | NA | CASGLATGDYGYTF | TGTGCTAGTGGTTTGGCCACAGGGGATTATGGCTACACCTTC
TRBJ2-7 | TRBD1 | TRBV2 | NA | CASSETGQGNEQYF | TGTGCCAGCAGTGAAACCGGACAGGGGAACGAGCAGTACTTC
TRBJ2-7 | TRBD1 | TRBV4-1 | few | CASSPTGTGLNEQYF | TGCGCCAGCAGCCCAACCGGGACAGGGCTCAACGAGCAGTACTTC
TRBJ2-1 | TRBD2 | TRBV12-3/TRBV12-4 | NA | CASSPRTSGSNNEQFF | TGTGCCAGCAGCCCAAGGACTAGCGGGAGTAACAATGAGCAGTTCTTT
TRBJ1-5 | NA | TRBV20-1 | NA | CSAKQHPRQDQPQHF | TGCAGTGCCAAACAACACCCAAGGCAGGATCAGCCCCAGCATTTT
TRBJ2-4 | TRBD2 | TRBV27 | few | CASSLTSANIQYF | TGTGCCAGCAGTTTAACTAGCGCAAACATTCAGTACTTC
TRBJ2-3 | NA | TRBV14 | NA | CASSQDAGGQAADTQYF | TGTGCCAGCAGCCAAGATGCGGGAGGACAGGCCGCAGATACGCAGTATTTT
TRBJ1-2 | TRBD1 | TRBV27 | few | CASSPPGQENYGYTF | TGTGCCAGCAGTCCCCCGGGACAGGAAAACTATGGCTACACCTTC
TRBJ2-7 | NA | TRBV7-9 | few | CASSGDEQYF | TGTGCCAGCTCCGGGGACGAGCAGTACTTC
TRBJ1-2 | NA | TRBV29-1 | few | CSVEDLSQGLYGYTF | TGCAGCGTTGAAGATCTTAGTCAGGGCCTCTATGGCTACACCTTC
TRBJ2-5 | TRBD2 | TRBV27 | NA | CASSLSGGSQETQYF | TGTGCCAGCAGTTTATCCGGGGGGTCACAAGAGACCCAGTACTTC
TRBJ2-7 | NA | TRBV4-1 | few | CASSQPRGKETYEQYF | TGCGCCAGCAGCCAGCCCCGGGGGAAGGAGACATACGAGCAGTACTTC
TRBJ2-3 | TRBD2 | TRBV7-2 | NA | CASSSHLAGSTDTQYF | TGTGCCAGCAGCTCCCACCTAGCGGGATCGACAGATACGCAGTATTTT
TRBJ2-7 | NA | TRBV6-5 | NA | CASSYRSGPTDLYEQYF | TGTGCCAGCAGTTACAGGTCGGGGCCTACAGACCTCTACGAGCAGTACTTC
TRBJ1-1 | NA | TRBV20-1 | few | CSARDDGDTEAFF | TGCAGTGCTAGAGACGACGGAGACACTGAAGCTTTCTTT
TRBJ1-6 | TRBD1 | TRBV4-3 | NA | CASSQRDRGPRGSPLHF | TGCGCCAGCAGCCAACGGGACAGGGGGCCCCGTGGTTCACCCCTCCACTTT
TRBJ2-5 | NA | TRBV29-1 | NA | CSVEGVPGSSQETQYF | TGCAGCGTTGAAGGGGTACCCGGATCGTCCCAAGAGACCCAGTACTTC
TRBJ2-1 | NA | TRBV6-5 | NA | CASRRASTYNEQFF | TGTGCCAGCAGGCGGGCTTCCACCTACAATGAGCAGTTCTTC
TRBJ2-1 | TRBD1 | TRBV4-1 | few | CASRPEDRKDNEQFF | TGCGCCAGCAGACCGGAGGACAGGAAAGACAATGAGCAGTTCTTC
TRBJ2-7 | NA | TRBV20-1 | NA | CSARDIQAPTYEQYF | TGCAGTGCTAGAGATATCCAGGCCCCCACCTACGAGCAGTACTTC
TRBJ1-2 | NA | TRBV3-1 | NA | CASSLGRTIYGYTF | TGTGCCAGCAGCCTCGGGCGGACCATATATGGCTACACCTTC
TRBJ2-7 | NA | TRBV4-1 | once | CASSHHQGSYEQYF | TGCGCCAGCAGCCACCATCAAGGATCCTACGAGCAGTACTTC
TRBJ2-7 | TRBD2 | TRBV3-1 | once | CASSQDTTSGYNEQYF | TGTGCCAGCAGCCAAGATACGACTAGCGGCTACAATGAGCAGTACTTC
TRBJ2-7 | NA | TRBV12-3/TRBV12-4 | NA | CASLGQGLNTRYEQYF | TGTGCCAGTTTGGGGCAGGGCTTGAATACACGGTACGAGCAGTACTTC
TRBJ1-6 | NA | TRBV18 | NA | CASSSGRGGNSPLHF | TGTGCCAGCTCAAGCGGCAGGGGTGGCAATTCACCCCTCCACTTT
TRBJ2-2 | NA | TRBV7-2 | NA | CAGSPNSGNTGELFF | TGTGCCGGCAGCCCGAATAGCGGAAACACCGGAGAGCTGTTTTTT
TRBJ2-5 | NA | TRBV20-1 | NA | CSIRSGGETQYF | TGCAGTATCCGGTCCGGGGGCGAGACCCAGTACTTC
TRBJ2-5 | NA | TRBV15 | few | CATSRQGAAYEETQYF | TGTGCCACCAGCAGGCAAGGGGCGGCCTATGAAGAGACCCAGTACTTC
TRBJ2-2 | TRBD2 | TRBV20-1 | once | CSARDLRGGNTGELFF | TGCAGTGCTAGAGATTTACGGGGGGGGAACACCGGGGAGCTGTTTTTT
TRBJ2-7 | NA | TRBV25-1 | NA | CASSTWTAFYEQYF | TGTGCCAGCAGTACTTGGACAGCTTTCTACGAGCAGTACTTC
TRBJ2-1 | TRBD2 | TRBV29-1 | NA | CSVWGGNEQFF | TGCAGCGTCTGGGGGGGTAATGAGCAGTTCTTC
TRBJ1-2 | NA | TRBV12-3/TRBV12-4 | few | CASSLGGSYTF | TGTGCCAGCAGTTTAGGCGGCAGCTACACCTTC
TRBJ2-5 | NA | TRBV2 | few | CASSRQTSHKETQYF | TGTGCCAGCAGTCGCCAAACTAGCCACAAAGAGACCCAGTACTTC
TRBJ1-4 | NA | TRBV27 | NA | CASGTLATNEKLFF | TGTGCCAGCGGAACGCTCGCAACTAATGAAAAACTGTTTTTT
TRBJ1-1 | NA | TRBV29-1 | NA | CSVEDGGREAFF | TGCAGCGTTGAAGATGGGGGGCGCGAAGCTTTCTTT